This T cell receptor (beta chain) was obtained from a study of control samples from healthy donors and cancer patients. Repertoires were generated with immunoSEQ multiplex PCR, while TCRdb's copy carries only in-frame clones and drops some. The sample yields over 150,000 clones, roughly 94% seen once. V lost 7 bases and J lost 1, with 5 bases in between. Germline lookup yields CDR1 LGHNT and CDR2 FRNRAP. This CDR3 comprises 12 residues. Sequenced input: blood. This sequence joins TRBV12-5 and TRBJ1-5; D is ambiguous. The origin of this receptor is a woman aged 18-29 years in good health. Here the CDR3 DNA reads TGTGCTAGTGCCTGGAGCAATCAGCCCCAGCATTTT. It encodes CASAWSNQPQHF.